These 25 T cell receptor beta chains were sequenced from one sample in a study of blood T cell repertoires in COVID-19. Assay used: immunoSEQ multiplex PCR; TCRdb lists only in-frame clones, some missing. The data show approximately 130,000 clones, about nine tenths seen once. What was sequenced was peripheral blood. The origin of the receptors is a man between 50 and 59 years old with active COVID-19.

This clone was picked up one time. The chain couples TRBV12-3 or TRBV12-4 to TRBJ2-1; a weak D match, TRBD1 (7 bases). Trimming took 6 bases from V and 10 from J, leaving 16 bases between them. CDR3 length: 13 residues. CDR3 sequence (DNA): TGTGCCAGCAGCCTGAACAGGGGAGGCGAGCAGTTCTTC. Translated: CASSLNRGGEQFF.

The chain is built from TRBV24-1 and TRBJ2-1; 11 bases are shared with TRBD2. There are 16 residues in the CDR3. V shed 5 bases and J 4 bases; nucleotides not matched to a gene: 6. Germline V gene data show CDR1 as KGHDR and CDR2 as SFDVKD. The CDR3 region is CATSGSTSGVYNEQFF. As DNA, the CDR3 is TGTGCCACCAGTGGCTCGACTAGCGGGGTATACAATGAGCAGTTCTTC.

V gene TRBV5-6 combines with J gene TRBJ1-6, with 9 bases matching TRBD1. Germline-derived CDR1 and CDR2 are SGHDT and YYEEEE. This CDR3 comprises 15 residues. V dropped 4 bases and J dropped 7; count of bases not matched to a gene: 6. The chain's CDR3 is CASSGGTGRNSPLHF. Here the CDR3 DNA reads TGTGCCAGCAGCGGGGGGACAGGGAGAAATTCACCCCTCCACTTT.

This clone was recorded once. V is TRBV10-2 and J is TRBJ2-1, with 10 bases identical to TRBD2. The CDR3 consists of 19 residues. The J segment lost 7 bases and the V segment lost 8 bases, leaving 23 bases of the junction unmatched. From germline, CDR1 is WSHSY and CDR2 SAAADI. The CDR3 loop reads CASGLISLAGESLLNEQFF. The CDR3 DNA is TGCGCCAGCGGTCTTATTTCTCTAGCGGGGGAATCTCTTTTGAATGAGCAGTTCTTC.

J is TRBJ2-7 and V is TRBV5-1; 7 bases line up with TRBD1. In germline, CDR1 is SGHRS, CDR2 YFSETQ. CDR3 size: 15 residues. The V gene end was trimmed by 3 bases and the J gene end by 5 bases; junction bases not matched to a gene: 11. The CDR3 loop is CASSSATGAFDEQYF. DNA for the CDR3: TGCGCCAGCAGCTCCGCCACAGGGGCATTTGACGAGCAGTACTTC.

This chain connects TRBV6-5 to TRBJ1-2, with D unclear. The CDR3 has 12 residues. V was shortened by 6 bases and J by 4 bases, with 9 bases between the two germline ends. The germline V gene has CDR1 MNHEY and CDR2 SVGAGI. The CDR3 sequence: CASSSLSYGYTF. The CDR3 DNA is TGTGCCAGCAGCTCCCTAAGCTATGGCTACACCTTC.

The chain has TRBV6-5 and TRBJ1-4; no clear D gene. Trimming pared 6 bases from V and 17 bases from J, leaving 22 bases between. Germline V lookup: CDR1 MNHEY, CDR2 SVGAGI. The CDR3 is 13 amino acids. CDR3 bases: TGTGCCAGCAGGAACCCGGGGAGGTCCTTCGAATTTTTT. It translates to CASRNPGRSFEFF.

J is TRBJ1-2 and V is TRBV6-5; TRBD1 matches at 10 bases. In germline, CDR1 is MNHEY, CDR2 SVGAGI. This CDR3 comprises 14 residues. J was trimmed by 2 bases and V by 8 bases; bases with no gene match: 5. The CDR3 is CASCPDRGNYGYTF. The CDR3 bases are TGTGCCAGCTGTCCGGACAGGGGGAACTATGGCTACACCTTC.

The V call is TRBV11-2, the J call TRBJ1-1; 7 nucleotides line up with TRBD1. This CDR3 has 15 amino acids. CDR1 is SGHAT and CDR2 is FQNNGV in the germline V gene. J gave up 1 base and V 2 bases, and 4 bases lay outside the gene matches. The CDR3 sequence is CASSLMQGGNTEAFF. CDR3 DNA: TGTGCCAGCAGCTTAATGCAGGGGGGGAACACTGAAGCTTTCTTT.

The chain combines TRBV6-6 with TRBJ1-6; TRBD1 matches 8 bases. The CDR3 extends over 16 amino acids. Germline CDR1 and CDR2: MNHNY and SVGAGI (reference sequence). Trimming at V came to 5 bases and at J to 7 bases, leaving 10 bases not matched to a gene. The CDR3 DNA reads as TGTGCCAGCAGTACGCCCGCCGGGACAGGAAATTCACCCCTCCACTTT. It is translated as CASSTPAGTGNSPLHF.

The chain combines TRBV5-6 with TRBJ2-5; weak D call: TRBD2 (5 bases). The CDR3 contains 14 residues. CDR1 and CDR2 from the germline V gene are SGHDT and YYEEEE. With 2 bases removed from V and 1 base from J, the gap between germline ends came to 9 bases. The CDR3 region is CASSFSGIQETQYF. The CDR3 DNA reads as TGTGCCAGCAGCTTTTCCGGGATCCAAGAGACCCAGTACTTC. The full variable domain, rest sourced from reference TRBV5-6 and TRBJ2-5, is DAGVTQSPTHLIKTRGQQVTLRCSPKSGHDTVSWYQQALGQGPQFIFQYYEEEERQRGNFPDRFSGHQFPNYSSELNVNALLLGDSALYLCASSFSGIQETQYFGPGTRLLVL.

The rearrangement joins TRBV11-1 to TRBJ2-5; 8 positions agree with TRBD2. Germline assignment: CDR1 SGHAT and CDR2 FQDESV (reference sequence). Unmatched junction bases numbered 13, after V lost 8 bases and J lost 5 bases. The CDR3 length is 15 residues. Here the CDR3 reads CASGSGGAMVETQYF. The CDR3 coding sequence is TGTGCCAGCGGCTCGGGGGGGGCAATGGTGGAGACCCAGTACTTC.

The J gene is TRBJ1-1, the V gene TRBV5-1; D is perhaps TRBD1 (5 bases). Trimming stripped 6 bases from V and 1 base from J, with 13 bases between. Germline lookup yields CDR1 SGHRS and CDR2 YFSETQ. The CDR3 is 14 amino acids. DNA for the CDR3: TGCGCCAGCACCCCTCAGGGCACGAACACTGAAGCTTTCTTT. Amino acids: CASTPQGTNTEAFF.

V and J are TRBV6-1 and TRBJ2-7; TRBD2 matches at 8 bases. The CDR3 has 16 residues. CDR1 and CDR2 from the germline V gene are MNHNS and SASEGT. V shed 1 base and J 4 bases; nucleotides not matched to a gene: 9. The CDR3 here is CASSEGRLALEYEQYF. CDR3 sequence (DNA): TGTGCCAGCAGTGAAGGTAGACTAGCGTTGGAGTACGAGCAGTACTTC.

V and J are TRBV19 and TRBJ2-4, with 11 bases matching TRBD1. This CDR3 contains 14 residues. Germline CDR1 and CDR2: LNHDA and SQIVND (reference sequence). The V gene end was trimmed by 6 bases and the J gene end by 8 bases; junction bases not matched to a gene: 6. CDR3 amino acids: CASRSWGQGDIQYF. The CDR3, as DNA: TGTGCCAGTAGATCGTGGGGACAGGGGGACATTCAGTACTTC.

This CDR3 reads CASSLTGARETQYF. The CDR3 bases are TGTGCCAGCAGCTTAACAGGGGCACGAGAGACCCAGTACTTC. This chain connects TRBV7-8 to TRBJ2-5, with 7 bases lining up with TRBD1. Trimming took 2 bases from V and 4 from J; bases not matched to a gene: 4. CDR1 is SGHVS and CDR2 is FQNEAQ in the germline V gene. The CDR3 length is 14 residues. Combining the CDR3 with reference TRBV7-8 and TRBJ2-5 gives the whole variable domain GAGVSQSPRYKVAKRGQDVALRCDPISGHVSLFWYQQALGQGPEFLTYFQNEAQLDKSGLPSDRFFAERPEGSVSTLKIQRTQQEDSAVYLCASSLTGARETQYFGPGTRLLVL.

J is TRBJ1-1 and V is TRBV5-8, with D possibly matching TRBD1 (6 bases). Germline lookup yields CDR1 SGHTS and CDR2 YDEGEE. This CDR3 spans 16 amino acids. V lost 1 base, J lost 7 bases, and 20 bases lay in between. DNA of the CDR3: TGTGCCAGCAGCTTGCATAGGGGGTCCAGTTCCCGTGAAGCTTTCTTT. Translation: CASSLHRGSSSREAFF.

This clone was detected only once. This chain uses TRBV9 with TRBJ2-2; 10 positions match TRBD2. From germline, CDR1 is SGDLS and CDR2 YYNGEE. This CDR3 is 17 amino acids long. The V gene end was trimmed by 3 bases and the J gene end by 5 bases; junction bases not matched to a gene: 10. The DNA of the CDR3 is TGTGCCAGCAGCGAGAGCGGGGGGGCGCTAAAGACCGGGGAGCTGTTTTTT. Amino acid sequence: CASSESGGALKTGELFF.

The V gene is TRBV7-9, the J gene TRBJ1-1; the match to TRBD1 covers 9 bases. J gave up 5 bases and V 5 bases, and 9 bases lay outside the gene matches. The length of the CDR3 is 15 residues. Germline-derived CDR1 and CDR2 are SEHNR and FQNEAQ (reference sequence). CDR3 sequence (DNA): TGTGCCAGCAGCATACTTCGGGACAGGGTTACTGAAGCTTTCTTT. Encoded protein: CASSILRDRVTEAFF.

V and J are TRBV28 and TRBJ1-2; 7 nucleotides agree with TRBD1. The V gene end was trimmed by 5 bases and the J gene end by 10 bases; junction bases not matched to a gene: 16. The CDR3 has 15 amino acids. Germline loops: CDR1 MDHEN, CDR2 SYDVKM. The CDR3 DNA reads TGTGCCAGCAGTCCCGACCCCCGGGACAGTATCTTCTACACCTTC. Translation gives CASSPDPRDSIFYTF.

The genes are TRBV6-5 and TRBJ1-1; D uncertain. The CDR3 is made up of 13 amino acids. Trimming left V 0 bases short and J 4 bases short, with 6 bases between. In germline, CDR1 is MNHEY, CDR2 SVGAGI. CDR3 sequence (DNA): TGTGCCAGCAGTTACTCGGAGGCCACTGAAGCTTTCTTT. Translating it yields CASSYSEATEAFF.

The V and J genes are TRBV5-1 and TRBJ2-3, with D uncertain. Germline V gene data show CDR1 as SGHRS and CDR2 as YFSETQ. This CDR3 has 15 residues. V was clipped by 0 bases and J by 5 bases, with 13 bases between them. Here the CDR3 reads CASSLGAALQDTQYF. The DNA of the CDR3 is TGCGCCAGCAGCTTGGGGGCAGCCCTACAAGATACGCAGTATTTT.

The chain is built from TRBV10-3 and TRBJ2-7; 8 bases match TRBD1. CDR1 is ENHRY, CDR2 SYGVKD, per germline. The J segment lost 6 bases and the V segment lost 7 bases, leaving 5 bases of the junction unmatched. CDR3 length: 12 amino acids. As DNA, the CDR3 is TGTGCCATCACGCAGGGGGCTGGCGAGCAGTACTTC. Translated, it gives CAITQGAGEQYF.

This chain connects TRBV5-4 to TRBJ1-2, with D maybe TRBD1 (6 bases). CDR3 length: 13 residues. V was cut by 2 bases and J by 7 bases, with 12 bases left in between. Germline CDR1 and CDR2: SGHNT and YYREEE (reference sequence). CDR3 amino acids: CASSLSKGGGYTF. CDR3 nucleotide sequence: TGTGCCAGCAGCTTATCCAAAGGGGGTGGCTACACCTTC. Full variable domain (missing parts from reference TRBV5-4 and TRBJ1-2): ETGVTQSPTHLIKTRGQQVTLRCSSQSGHNTVSWYQQALGQGPQFIFQYYREEENGRGNFPPRFSGLQFPNYSSELNVNALELDDSALYLCASSLSKGGGYTFGSGTRLTVV.

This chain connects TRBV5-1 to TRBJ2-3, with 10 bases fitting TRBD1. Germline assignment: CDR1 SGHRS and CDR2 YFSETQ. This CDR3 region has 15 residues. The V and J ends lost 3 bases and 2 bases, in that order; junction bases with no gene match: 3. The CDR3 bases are TGCGCCAGCAGCTCGGGACAGGGGTCCACAGATACGCAGTATTTT. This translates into CASSSGQGSTDTQYF.